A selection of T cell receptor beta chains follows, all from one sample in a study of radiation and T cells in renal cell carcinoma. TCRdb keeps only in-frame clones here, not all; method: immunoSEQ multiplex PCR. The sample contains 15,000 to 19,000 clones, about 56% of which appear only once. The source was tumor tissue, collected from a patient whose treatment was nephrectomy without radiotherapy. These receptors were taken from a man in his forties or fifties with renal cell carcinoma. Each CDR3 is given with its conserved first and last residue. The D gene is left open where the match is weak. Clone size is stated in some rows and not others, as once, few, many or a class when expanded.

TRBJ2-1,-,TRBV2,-,TGTGCCAGCAGTCCTCAGGGCGCGGGCAATGAGCAGTTCTTC,CASSPQGAGNEQFF
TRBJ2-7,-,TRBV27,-,TGTGCCAGCAGTTTATCATGGGCCGGCTCCTACGAGCAGTACTTC,CASSLSWAGSYEQYF
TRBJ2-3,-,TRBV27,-,TGTGCCAGCAGTTTAAAGAACACAGATACGCAGTATTTT,CASSLKNTDTQYF
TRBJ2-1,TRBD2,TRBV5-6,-,TGTGCCAGCAGCGAAGACATAGCGGGGGGGAGCTCCTACAATGAGCAGTTCTTC,CASSEDIAGGSSYNEQFF
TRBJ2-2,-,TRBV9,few,TGTGCCAGCAGCGTAGAGGGGGAGGTCCGAGATGGCGGGGAGCTGTTTTTT,CASSVEGEVRDGGELFF
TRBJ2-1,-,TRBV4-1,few,TGCGCCAGCAGCCAAGGGACGGCTCCAGAGCAGTTCTTC,CASSQGTAPEQFF
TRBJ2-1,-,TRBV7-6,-,TGTGCCAGCAGCCCGCTCCCAGGGACCTACAATGAGCAGTTCTTC,CASSPLPGTYNEQFF
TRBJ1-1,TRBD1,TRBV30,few,TGTGCCTGGAGTGCTTCGGACAGGGGTCAGGGCACTGAAGCTTTCTTT,CAWSASDRGQGTEAFF
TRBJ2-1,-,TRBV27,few,TGTGCCAGCAGTTTAAGTCCCGTAGCGGACGGTGAGCAGTTCTTC,CASSLSPVADGEQFF
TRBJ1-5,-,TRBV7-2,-,TGTGCCAGCAGCCCCGGCGCCGGCAATCAGCCCCAGCATTTT,CASSPGAGNQPQHF
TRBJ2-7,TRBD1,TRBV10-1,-,TGCGCCAGCAGTGACTCCGGGACAGGGGTCAACGAGCAGTACTTC,CASSDSGTGVNEQYF
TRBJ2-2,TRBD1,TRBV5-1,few,TGCGCCAGCAGCTTTGCGTCAGGGGGCCCCGGGGAGCTGTTTTTT,CASSFASGGPGELFF
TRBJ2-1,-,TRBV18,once,TGTGCCAGCGGCAGGACGGGGATAGTTGAGCAGTTCTTC,CASGRTGIVEQFF
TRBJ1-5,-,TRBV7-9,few,TGTGCCAGCAGCTTGGACCAGGGACTCAATCAGCCCCAGCATTTT,CASSLDQGLNQPQHF
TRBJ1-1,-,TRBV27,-,TGTGCCAGCAGTTTAGATCTCACTGAAGCTTTCTTT,CASSLDLTEAFF
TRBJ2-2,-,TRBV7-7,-,TGTGCCAGCAGCATCCCAGCCTATCGGGGATTCACCGGGGAGCTGTTTTTT,CASSIPAYRGFTGELFF
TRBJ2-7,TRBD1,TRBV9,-,TGTGCCAGCAGCTCATGGACAGGGGGTCAGGACGAGCAGTACTTC,CASSSWTGGQDEQYF
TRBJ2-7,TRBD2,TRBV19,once,TGTGCCAGTAGTATTCTAGCGGGAGCGTACGAGCAGTACTTC,CASSILAGAYEQYF
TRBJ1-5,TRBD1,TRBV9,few,TGTGCCAGCAGCCTCTCGGGACAGGGGAATCAGCCCCAGCATTTT,CASSLSGQGNQPQHF
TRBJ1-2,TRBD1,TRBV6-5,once,TGTGCCAGCAAAGGGGGCAACAACTATGGCTACACCTTC,CASKGGNNYGYTF
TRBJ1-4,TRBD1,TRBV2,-,TGTGCCAGCAGCGGAGACCCGGGACAGTGGAATGAAAAACTGTTTTTT,CASSGDPGQWNEKLFF
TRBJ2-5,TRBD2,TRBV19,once,TGTGCCAGTAAGAGGGGGACTAGCGCTTGGGAGACCCAGTACTTC,CASKRGTSAWETQYF
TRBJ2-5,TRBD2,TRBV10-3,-,TGTGCCATCAGTGACCCGGGACTAGCGGGGGCAGAGACCCAGTACTTC,CAISDPGLAGAETQYF
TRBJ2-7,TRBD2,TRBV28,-,TGTGCCAGCAGCCGAGGACTAGCGGGAGCCTCCTACGAGCAGTACTTC,CASSRGLAGASYEQYF
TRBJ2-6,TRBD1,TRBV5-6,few,TGTGCCAGCAGCTCCAAAACAGGGGGCGCTGGGGCCAACGTCCTGACTTTC,CASSSKTGGAGANVLTF
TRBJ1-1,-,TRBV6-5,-,TGTGCCAGCAGTCCCGATGGGGGCCGTGGTTTCTTT,CASSPDGGRGFF
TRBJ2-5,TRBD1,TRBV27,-,TGTGCCAGCAGTTACCGGACAGGGGGCCGAGAGACCCAGTACTTC,CASSYRTGGRETQYF
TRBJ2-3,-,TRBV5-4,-,TGTGCCAGCAGCTTTCGGGGGAGCACAGATACGCAGTATTTT,CASSFRGSTDTQYF
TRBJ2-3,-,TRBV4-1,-,TGCGCCAGCAGCCAAAGGGAATTCACAGATACGCAGTATTTT,CASSQREFTDTQYF
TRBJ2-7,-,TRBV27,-,TGTGCCAGCACCGGGACTTCCTTCGAGCAGTACTTC,CASTGTSFEQYF
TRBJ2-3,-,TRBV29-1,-,TGCAGCGCTGAACTAAGCACAGATACGCAGTATTTT,CSAELSTDTQYF
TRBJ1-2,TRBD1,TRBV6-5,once,TGTGCCAGCAGTTATCATCCGGGACAGGGGGTCTATGGCTACACCTTC,CASSYHPGQGVYGYTF
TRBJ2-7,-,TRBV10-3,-,TGTGCCATCAAATCCGGACACGACTACGAGCAGTACTTC,CAIKSGHDYEQYF
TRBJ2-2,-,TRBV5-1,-,TGCGCCAGCAGCTTACAGCCGAACACCGGGGAGCTGTTTTTT,CASSLQPNTGELFF
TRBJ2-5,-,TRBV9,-,TGTGCCAGCAGCCCGGTCCCAGGCCCCGACAGCCAAGAGACCCAGTACTTC,CASSPVPGPDSQETQYF
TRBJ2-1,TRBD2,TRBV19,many,TGTGCCAGTAAGCGGGAGGGTATTTACAATGAGCAGTTCTTC,CASKREGIYNEQFF
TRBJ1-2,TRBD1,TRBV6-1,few,TGTGCCAGTACAGGGGGCAGGGATCGCTACACCTTC,CASTGGRDRYTF
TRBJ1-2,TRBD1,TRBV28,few,TGTGCCAGCAGTACGGGACAGAACTATGGCTACACCTTC,CASSTGQNYGYTF
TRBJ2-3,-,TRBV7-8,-,TGTGCCAGCAGCTTAGGGTCCGACACAGATACGCAGTATTTT,CASSLGSDTDTQYF